This T cell receptor beta chain was identified in a study of cytomegalovirus exposure and HLA in healthy donors. Study outcomes and limitations: As a later analysis showed, a missense DCLRE1C variant was linked to trimming of TCR beta V- and J-genes. The study labeled approximately 150 TCR beta chains cytomegalovirus-associated.

All donors participated as healthy donors of bone marrow. With 5 bases removed from V and 0 bases from J, the gap between germline ends came to 12 bases. The V gene's germline CDR1 is SGHRS and CDR2 YFSETQ. CDR3 length: 15 residues. This clone showed up just once. Its antigen is unknown. In the PCR, 60 Vbeta and 13 Jbeta primers were used. Per the original data handling: Later, an analysis found tens of millions of unique TCR beta chains, and 9.5 million to 12 million of these were shared. Clones were read by immunoSEQ multiplex PCR, and TCRdb kept only the in-frame ones, dropping some. D and trimming were read from the DNA, whereas the V and J calls and clone size are those reported in that table. The sample holds 100,000 to 150,000 clones, 80% seen once.

The sequence derives from a man in his forties in good health and CMV-seronegative. Sequencing used PBMCs. The chain combines TRBV5-1 with TRBJ1-3, with a weak D call TRBD1 (6 bases). The chain's CDR3 is CASRQGSSSGNTIYF. The CDR3 nucleotides are TGCGCCAGCAGGCAGGGGTCTAGCTCTGGAAACACCATATATTTT.